Shown below are 24 T cell receptor beta chains from a single sample sequenced in a study of shared clonotypes between healthy human individuals. Selected positively for CCR7 and CD45RO-negative, naive CD8 cells excluded terminally differentiated effector memory CD45RA+ cells. The repertoire was sequenced with immunoSEQ multiplex PCR; TCRdb's copy has only in-frame clones and lacks some. The data contain millions of clones, approximately 95% of them singletons. Source material: naive CD8+ T cells sorted from blood. All receptors derive from a man between 18 and 29 years old in good health.

This chain joins TRBV18 and TRBJ1-3; possibly TRBD1 for D (5 bases). The CDR3 covers 14 residues. The V end lost 8 bases, the J end lost 4 bases, and 15 bases lay between the germline ends. Per germline, CDR1 KGHSH and CDR2 LQKENI. CDR3 region: CASLTMQGGNTIYF. In DNA form, the CDR3 reads TGTGCCAGCCTAACGATGCAGGGCGGAAACACCATATATTTT.

The chain couples TRBV18 to TRBJ1-1; D is possibly TRBD1 (5 bases). V lost 2 bases and J 2 bases, leaving 21 bases between the germline ends. Germline CDR1 KGHSH, CDR2 LQKENI. The CDR3 consists of 18 residues. The CDR3 protein is CASSPSRVERGDNTEAFF. CDR3 coding DNA: TGTGCCAGCTCACCATCTCGGGTGGAGCGGGGGGACAACACTGAAGCTTTCTTT.

The chain combines TRBV5-6 with TRBJ2-3; no clear D. Trimming pared 3 bases from V and 5 bases from J, leaving 16 bases between. Germline loops: CDR1 SGHDT, CDR2 YYEEEE. The CDR3 length is 15 residues. This CDR3 is CASSSDARSGDTQYF. CDR3 in DNA: TGTGCCAGCAGCTCGGACGCGCGGAGTGGAGATACGCAGTATTTT. The whole variable domain, remainder taken from reference TRBV5-6 and TRBJ2-3, is DAGVTQSPTHLIKTRGQQVTLRCSPKSGHDTVSWYQQALGQGPQFIFQYYEEEERQRGNFPDRFSGHQFPNYSSELNVNALLLGDSALYLCASSSDARSGDTQYFGPGTRLTVL.

This chain links TRBV2 with TRBJ2-1; either TRBD1 or TRBD2 may fit D (5 bases each). CDR1 and CDR2 from the germline V gene are SNHLY and FYNNEI. The length of the CDR3 is 14 residues. V gave up 10 bases and J gave up 4 bases, with 17 bases separating them. The CDR3 sequence is CATSWGSPYNEQFF. The CDR3 DNA sequence: TGTGCCACGTCCTGGGGGTCACCGTACAATGAGCAGTTCTTC.

The chain combines TRBV19 with TRBJ2-3; D remains unclear. Germline lookup yields CDR1 LNHDA and CDR2 SQIVND (reference sequence). The V gene lost 6 bases and the J gene lost 6 bases, with 13 bases spanning the gap. The CDR3 is 13 amino acids. In DNA form, the CDR3 reads TGTGCCAGTAGCCCTACCACCGTGGATACGCAGTATTTT. Translation gives CASSPTTVDTQYF. Drawing the rest from reference TRBV19 and TRBJ2-3, the complete variable domain is DGGITQSPKYLFRKEGQNVTLSCEQNLNHDAMYWYRQDPGQGLRLIYYSQIVNDFQKGDIAEGYSVSREKKESFPLTVTSAQKNPTAFYLCASSPTTVDTQYFGPGTRLTVL.

This chain joins TRBV29-1 and TRBJ1-2; 8 nucleotides line up with TRBD1. V dropped 6 bases and J dropped 6; count of bases not matched to a gene: 9. The CDR3 has 13 amino acids. Germline V gene data show CDR1 as SQVTM and CDR2 as ANQGSEA. The CDR3 spells CSVLGQGRNGYTF. The CDR3 DNA reads TGCAGCGTCTTAGGACAGGGAAGGAATGGCTACACCTTC.

This clone was detected only once. The chain is built from TRBV7-9 and TRBJ2-2; either TRBD1 or TRBD2 may fit D (5 bases each). V shed 10 bases and J shed 1 base, with 13 bases lying between them. The CDR3 extends over 14 amino acids. Germline V gene data show CDR1 as SEHNR and CDR2 as FQNEAQ (reference sequence). This CDR3 is CATGDGRNTGELFF. The CDR3 DNA sequence: TGTGCCACCGGGGACGGACGGAACACCGGGGAGCTGTTTTTT.

This chain uses TRBV5-6 with TRBJ1-3; no clear D gene. Trimming pared 2 bases from V and 4 bases from J, leaving 7 bases between. This CDR3 is 13 amino acids long. From germline, CDR1 is SGHDT and CDR2 YYEEEE. The CDR3 DNA sequence: TGTGCCAGCAGCTTTGGGTTAGGAAACACCATATATTTT. It translates to CASSFGLGNTIYF.

The J gene is TRBJ2-7, the V gene TRBV11-3, with D perhaps matching TRBD2 (8 bases). Germline CDR1 reads SGHNT; CDR2 reads YENEEA. CDR3 length: 15 residues. V lost 1 base and J lost 6, with 16 bases in between. Here the CDR3 DNA reads TGTGCCAGCAGCTTAGGAGTTAGCGGGACAGTCGAGCAGTACTTC. Translation: CASSLGVSGTVEQYF.

The genes are TRBV27 and TRBJ2-7; D is perhaps TRBD2 (6 bases). Per germline, CDR1 MNHEY and CDR2 SMNVEV (reference sequence). V was clipped by 5 bases and J by 3 bases, with 14 bases between them. The CDR3 length is 14 residues. The chain's CDR3 is CASSPYGGDYEQYF. CDR3 DNA sequence: TGTGCCAGCAGTCCCTACGGAGGGGACTACGAGCAGTACTTC.

This chain connects TRBV19 to TRBJ2-5; 8 bases are shared with TRBD1. V lost 6 bases, J lost 3 bases, and 18 bases stayed unmatched. This CDR3 has 18 residues. CDR1 is LNHDA and CDR2 is SQIVND in the germline V gene (reference sequence). This chain's CDR3 is CASSLGPGGRGVEETQYF. CDR3 sequence (DNA): TGTGCCAGTAGCCTAGGGCCAGGGGGCAGAGGGGTGGAAGAGACCCAGTACTTC.

The rearrangement uses TRBV9 and TRBJ2-3, with a possible D match to TRBD2 (5 bases). CDR3 length: 16 residues. V lost 4 bases and J lost 0, with 15 bases in between. CDR1 and CDR2 (germline): SGDLS, YYNGEE. The CDR3 here is CASSSLAVASTDTQYF. The CDR3 DNA reads TGTGCCAGCAGCTCCCTAGCTGTAGCGAGCACAGATACGCAGTATTTT.

The chain couples TRBV30 to TRBJ2-1; the D is unclear. The CDR3 consists of 12 residues. The V gene lost 3 bases and the J gene lost 8 bases, with 11 bases spanning the gap. Looked up from germline, CDR1 is GTSNPN and CDR2 is SVGIG (reference sequence). This CDR3 reads CAWRRSAYEQFF. CDR3 nucleotide sequence: TGTGCCTGGAGGAGGTCCGCATATGAGCAGTTCTTC.

This clone was seen just once. The chain couples TRBV27 to TRBJ1-3, with D maybe TRBD1 (5 bases). The length of the CDR3 is 15 residues. V was clipped by 5 bases and J by 2 bases, with 13 bases between them. CDR1 is MNHEY, CDR2 SMNVEV, per germline (reference sequence). The CDR3 DNA follows: TGTGCCAGCAGTCCAGGGACGGACCCTGGAAACACCATATATTTT. This codes for CASSPGTDPGNTIYF.

The V gene is TRBV6-1, the J gene TRBJ2-7; D unresolved. This CDR3 comprises 12 residues. V lost 8 bases, J lost 5 bases, and 13 bases lay in between. CDR1 MNHNS and CDR2 SASEGT come from the germline V gene. CDR3 bases: TGTGCCAGCGGCCTGCTTACTCACGAGCAGTACTTC. Its translation is CASGLLTHEQYF.

The chain links TRBV27 to TRBJ2-6, with unresolved D. The ends were cut back, 4 bases at V and 2 bases at J, with 6 bases in the middle. Germline V gene lookup returns CDR1 MNHEY and CDR2 SMNVEV (reference sequence). The CDR3 totals 14 residues. CDR3 amino acids: CASSSYTGANVLTF. The CDR3 nucleotides are TGTGCCAGCAGTTCCTATACTGGGGCCAACGTCCTGACTTTC.

V usage is TRBV5-4 and J usage is TRBJ2-7, with 10 positions matching TRBD2. With V trimmed by 4 bases and J by 2 bases, 12 bases remained unmatched. The germline V gene has CDR1 SGHNT and CDR2 YYREEE (reference sequence). CDR3 length equals 17 residues. As DNA, the CDR3 is TGTGCCAGCAGCAAAATACCTCCTAGCGGGAGTCCCTACGAGCAGTACTTC. Amino acids: CASSKIPPSGSPYEQYF.

The rearrangement joins TRBV6-4 to TRBJ1-4; TRBD1 might be the D (5 bases). Trimming took off 4 bases at V and 6 bases at J, with 12 bases between the two ends. The CDR3 covers 14 residues. The germline V gene has CDR1 MRHNA and CDR2 SNTAGT. CDR3 in amino acids: CASSVYPGDEKLFF. Written as DNA, the CDR3 is TGTGCCAGCAGTGTGTACCCGGGGGATGAAAAACTGTTTTTT.

The J gene is TRBJ1-3, the V gene TRBV7-9; TRBD1 agrees at 8 bases. The CDR3 runs 14 residues. Trimming cost V 4 bases and J 7 bases; bases outside gene matches: 6. CDR1 is SEHNR, CDR2 FQNEAQ, per germline (reference sequence). As DNA, the CDR3 is TGTGCCAGCAGCTCAACGGACAGGGCGAACACCATATATTTT. Its protein product is CASSSTDRANTIYF.

This chain uses TRBV27 with TRBJ2-3; 15 bases are a match to TRBD2. The CDR3 length is 15 residues. The germline gives CDR1 MNHEY, CDR2 SMNVEV (reference sequence). The J segment lost 2 bases and the V segment lost 10 bases, leaving 4 bases of the junction unmatched. The CDR3 sequence is CAIGTSGRPTDTQYF. The CDR3 DNA reads as TGTGCCATAGGGACTAGCGGGAGGCCCACAGATACGCAGTATTTT.

The chain uses TRBV25-1 and TRBJ1-1, with D unresolved. The germline CDR1 and CDR2 sequences are MGHDK and SYGVNS. Trimming cost V 7 bases and J 1 base, with 10 bases left between them. The CDR3 totals 13 residues. CDR3 sequence (DNA): TGTGCCAGCAACAGAATGGGGAACACTGAAGCTTTCTTT. Protein sequence: CASNRMGNTEAFF.

The chain carries TRBV29-1 and TRBJ2-3; the D gene is possibly TRBD1 (6 bases). Germline CDR1 is SQVTM and CDR2 is ANQGSEA. V shed 3 bases and J shed 3 bases, with 13 bases lying between them. The length of the CDR3 is 14 residues. CDR3 sequence (DNA): TGCAGCGTTGACCCGGGACATATAACAGATACGCAGTATTTT. It specifies CSVDPGHITDTQYF.

V gene TRBV4-1 combines with J gene TRBJ2-1, with unresolved D. In germline, CDR1 is MGHRA, CDR2 YSYEKL. V dropped 3 bases and J dropped 8 bases, with 5 bases sitting between them. The CDR3 spans 11 residues. The DNA for the CDR3 is TGCGCCAGCAGCCACCTCCATGAGCAGTTCTTC. It specifies CASSHLHEQFF.

The V and J genes are TRBV2 and TRBJ2-1; 15 bases align to TRBD2. The CDR3 sequence is 19 residues long. V lost 4 bases, J lost 8 bases, and 15 bases stayed unmatched. Germline-derived CDR1 and CDR2 are SNHLY and FYNNEI. The CDR3 DNA sequence: TGTGCCAGCAGTGGCCGGACTAGCGGGGGGGCCCTCAGGGTCGATGAGCAGTTCTTC. It translates to CASSGRTSGGALRVDEQFF. The full variable domain, completed using reference TRBV2 and TRBJ2-1, is EPEVTQTPSHQVTQMGQEVILRCVPISNHLYFYWYRQILGQKVEFLVSFYNNEISEKSEIFDDQFSVERPDGSNFTLKIRSTKLEDSAMYFCASSGRTSGGALRVDEQFFGPGTRLTVL.